These 32 T cell receptor beta chains were all obtained from the same sample, sequenced in a study of cytomegalovirus exposure and HLA in healthy donors. Produced via immunoSEQ multiplex PCR; TCRdb's table is partial and in-frame only. The profile shows 140,000 or so clones, roughly 90% of them singletons. The sample was PBMCs. The receptor source for this set is a man aged 18 to 29 in good health and CMV-seronegative.

This sequence joins TRBV4-3 and TRBJ1-1, with 7 bases lining up with TRBD1. The germline V gene encodes CDR1 LGHNA and CDR2 YSLEER. The CDR3 runs to 13 residues. V dropped 1 base and J dropped 8; count of bases not matched to a gene: 4. The CDR3 sequence: CASSQADRAEAFF. CDR3 coding DNA: TGCGCCAGCAGCCAAGCTGACAGGGCGGAAGCTTTCTTT.

This chain links TRBV6-1 with TRBJ2-1; 12 bases line up with TRBD2. The CDR3 runs to 15 residues. The V segment lost 7 bases and the J segment 6 bases; nucleotides outside the gene matches: 7. CDR1 is MNHNS, CDR2 SASEGT, per germline. CDR3 in amino acids: CASTTGTSGPNEQFF. As DNA, the CDR3 is TGTGCCAGCACCACCGGGACTAGCGGGCCCAATGAGCAGTTCTTC.

The chain carries TRBV6-6 and TRBJ2-1, with a possible D match to TRBD2 (6 bases). Trimming pared 5 bases from V and 13 bases from J, leaving 15 bases between. Germline V gene lookup returns CDR1 MNHNY and CDR2 SVGAGI (reference sequence). The CDR3 has 12 amino acids. The CDR3 nucleotides read TGTGCCAGCAGTCGACTAGAATCACAACAGTTCTTC. The encoded protein is CASSRLESQQFF.

The chain uses TRBV30 and TRBJ1-5; no firm D call. The germline V gene encodes CDR1 GTSNPN and CDR2 SVGIG (reference sequence). V shed 2 bases and J shed 3 bases, with 14 bases lying between them. CDR3 length: 15 residues. CDR3 sequence reads: CAWSQTSSTNQPQHF. CDR3 DNA sequence: TGTGCCTGGAGTCAAACGTCCAGTACCAATCAGCCCCAGCATTTT. Full variable domain (rest looked up from reference TRBV30 and TRBJ1-5): SQTIHQWPATLVQPVGSPLSLECTVEGTSNPNLYWYRQAAGRGLQLLFYSVGIGQISSEVPQNLSASRPQDRQFILSSKKLLLSDSGFYLCAWSQTSSTNQPQHFGDGTRLSIL.

This chain joins TRBV29-1 and TRBJ1-5; D not certain. Germline V gene lookup returns CDR1 SQVTM and CDR2 ANQGSEA. The CDR3 covers 12 residues. V lost 4 bases, J lost 2 bases, and 6 bases lay in between. The CDR3 region is CSVATGNQPQHF. The CDR3 region has the DNA TGCAGCGTTGCCACAGGCAATCAGCCCCAGCATTTT.

The CDR3 here is CASSSRLAGRDEQYV. The CDR3 DNA is TGTGCCAGTAGTTCCCGACTAGCGGGAAGGGACGAGCAGTACGTC. The J gene is TRBJ2-7, the V gene TRBV19; the match to TRBD2 covers 11 bases. Germline V gives CDR1 LNHDA, CDR2 SQIVND (reference sequence). This CDR3 has 15 amino acids. V trimming: 5 bases; J trimming: 5 bases; junction bases outside the gene matches: 8.

The chain has TRBV2 and TRBJ2-1, with D maybe TRBD2 (6 bases). There are 13 residues in the CDR3. Germline V gene lookup returns CDR1 SNHLY and CDR2 FYNNEI. V lost 10 bases and J lost 7, with 17 bases in between. CDR3 nucleotides: TGTGCCACCGCGGGACCACCAATAAATGAGCAGTTCTTC. It is translated as CATAGPPINEQFF.

The rearrangement links TRBV9 to TRBJ2-3, with TRBD2 matching 13 bases. V shed 0 bases and J 5 bases; nucleotides not matched to a gene: 6. Germline CDR1 is SGDLS and CDR2 is YYNGEE. There are 17 residues in the CDR3. CDR3 DNA: TGTGCCAGCAGCGTAGATCCGACTAGCGGGAGGTTAGATACGCAGTATTTT. It encodes CASSVDPTSGRLDTQYF.

The chain recombines TRBV6-5 with TRBJ2-3; a possible D gene is TRBD2 (5 bases). Germline CDR1 MNHEY, CDR2 SVGAGI. The V and J ends lost 6 bases and 1 base respectively, with 8 bases between them. CDR3 length: 13 residues. CDR3 nucleotide sequence: TGTGCCAGCAGCCCCGGGGGCACAGATACGCAGTATTTT. Translated: CASSPGGTDTQYF.

This chain connects TRBV5-6 to TRBJ1-6, with 9 bases identical to TRBD1. Germline assignment: CDR1 SGHDT and CDR2 YYEEEE. V was pared by 4 bases and J by 10 bases, with 9 bases of the junction left unmatched. The CDR3 has 15 amino acids. DNA for the CDR3: TGTGCCAGCAGCGGGGGGACAGGGCCTTTCTCACCCCTCCACTTT. Translating it yields CASSGGTGPFSPLHF.

This clone showed up just once. The chain recombines TRBV10-3 with TRBJ2-7; 8 bases fit TRBD1. This CDR3 has 16 amino acids. Trimming cost V 4 bases and J 2 bases; bases outside gene matches: 10. Germline CDR1 reads ENHRY; CDR2 reads SYGVKD. The DNA for the CDR3 is TGTGCCATCAGTGCACGACAGGGGCGGGCTACCTACGAGCAGTACGTC. Translated, it gives CAISARQGRATYEQYV.

The V call is TRBV11-3, the J call TRBJ2-1, with TRBD1 as a possible D gene (6 bases). Trimming took off 2 bases at V and 8 bases at J, with 16 bases between the two ends. From germline, CDR1 is SGHNT and CDR2 YENEEA. The length of the CDR3 is 15 residues. CDR3 sequence reads: CASSLIQGPVDEQFF. Written as DNA, the CDR3 is TGTGCCAGCAGCTTAATCCAGGGGCCTGTCGATGAGCAGTTCTTC.

This chain uses TRBV30 with TRBJ1-1, with no clear D. V was trimmed by 3 bases and J by 8 bases, leaving 10 bases between them. Germline CDR1 reads GTSNPN; CDR2 reads SVGIG (reference sequence). This CDR3 is built from 11 residues. CDR3 DNA: TGTGCCTGGAGGGATGACGGGGAAGCTTTCTTT. Residues: CAWRDDGEAFF.

This rearrangement joins TRBV27 to TRBJ2-2; 11 nucleotides match TRBD1. V shed 6 bases, J shed 7 bases, and the junction held 10 bases outside the gene matches. From germline, CDR1 is MNHEY and CDR2 SMNVEV (reference sequence). The CDR3 sequence is 16 residues long. The CDR3 nucleotides are TGTGCCAGCAGGAACCCTGGACAGGGGGCTCGCGGGGAGCTGTTTTTT. As protein: CASRNPGQGARGELFF.

The genes are TRBV2 and TRBJ1-5, with D possibly being TRBD1 (6 bases). Trimming took 2 bases from V and 7 from J, leaving 12 bases between them. The CDR3 contains 14 residues. The V gene's germline CDR1 is SNHLY and CDR2 FYNNEI. The CDR3 protein is CASSERSQGQPQHF. As DNA, the CDR3 is TGTGCCAGCAGTGAAAGGTCCCAGGGGCAGCCCCAGCATTTT.

The rearrangement links TRBV9 to TRBJ2-3; 7 nucleotides line up with TRBD1. The V gene end was trimmed by 0 bases and the J gene end by 3 bases; junction bases not matched to a gene: 4. CDR3 length equals 15 residues. Germline lookup yields CDR1 SGDLS and CDR2 YYNGEE. Here the CDR3 reads CASSVEGGWTDTQYF. The DNA of the CDR3 is TGTGCCAGCAGCGTAGAAGGGGGCTGGACAGATACGCAGTATTTT.

V and J are TRBV9 and TRBJ2-1, with a possible D match to TRBD1 (7 bases). V lost 3 bases, J lost 10 bases, and 17 bases lay in between. Germline V CDR1 and CDR2: SGDLS, YYNGEE. The CDR3 covers 14 residues. The CDR3 region is CASSAPGGQQEQFF. The CDR3 nucleotides are TGTGCCAGCAGCGCCCCCGGGGGACAGCAAGAGCAGTTCTTC.

The rearrangement links TRBV19 to TRBJ1-2; 12 bases match TRBD1. V trimming: 7 bases; J trimming: 5 bases; junction bases outside the gene matches: 14. Germline V gene sequence: CDR1 LNHDA, CDR2 SQIVND (reference sequence). CDR3 size: 17 residues. CDR3 nucleotides: TGTGCCAGTAAAAGCCGGGACAGGGGGCTCCTGGGGTATGGCTACACCTTC. Protein product: CASKSRDRGLLGYGYTF.

The chain uses TRBV27 and TRBJ2-7, with D possibly TRBD2 on 5 matching bases. Germline V lookup: CDR1 MNHEY, CDR2 SMNVEV (reference sequence). The CDR3 has 14 amino acids. Trimming pared 6 bases from V and 6 bases from J, leaving 18 bases between. CDR3 bases: TGTGCCAGCAGCATTGGACTGGGTTACGGCGAGCAGTACGTC. The encoded protein is CASSIGLGYGEQYV.

This chain connects TRBV27 to TRBJ1-5; perhaps TRBD1 as D (5 bases). Germline V gene sequence: CDR1 MNHEY, CDR2 SMNVEV (reference sequence). The CDR3 covers 14 residues. The V end lost 5 bases, the J end lost 2 bases, and 10 bases lay between the germline ends. The CDR3 reads CASSPGWGNQPQHF. The CDR3 bases are TGTGCCAGCAGTCCAGGGTGGGGCAATCAGCCCCAGCATTTT.

This clone has only one observation. The V gene is TRBV11-2, the J gene TRBJ1-6; D uncertain. The CDR3 has 15 residues. V lost 0 bases and J lost 13, with 16 bases in between. Germline V gives CDR1 SGHAT, CDR2 FQNNGV. The CDR3: CASSLEGNGMNPLHF. The CDR3 DNA reads TGTGCCAGCAGCTTAGAAGGCAACGGGATGAATCCCCTCCACTTT.

V and J are TRBV7-3 and TRBJ2-3; 11 positions match TRBD2. V was pared by 4 bases and J by 6 bases, with 3 bases of the junction left unmatched. The CDR3 runs to 14 residues. CDR1 and CDR2 (germline): SGHTA, FQGTGA. The CDR3 sequence: CASSSGLAADTQYF. The CDR3 DNA is TGTGCCAGCAGCTCGGGACTAGCGGCCGATACGCAGTATTTT.

This chain links TRBV7-9 with TRBJ1-4; 9 nucleotides align to TRBD1. CDR3 length: 15 residues. The germline gives CDR1 SEHNR, CDR2 FQNEAQ (reference sequence). Trimming removed 5 bases from V and 4 bases from J; junction bases left unmatched: 5. The CDR3 spells CASSLGQGDNEKLFF. The CDR3 region has the DNA TGTGCCAGCAGCCTGGGACAGGGCGATAATGAAAAACTGTTTTTT. The whole variable domain, filled in from reference TRBV7-9 and TRBJ1-4, reads DTGVSQNPRHKITKRGQNVTFRCDPISEHNRLYWYRQTLGQGPEFLTYFQNEAQLEKSRLLSDRFSAERPKGSFSTLEIQRTEQGDSAMYLCASSLGQGDNEKLFFGSGTQLSVL.

The chain couples TRBV7-9 to TRBJ1-4; tentatively, D is TRBD1 (5 bases). Trimming took off 3 bases at V and 3 bases at J, with 8 bases between the two ends. The CDR3 covers 14 residues. The V gene's germline CDR1 is SEHNR and CDR2 FQNEAQ (reference sequence). CDR3 in amino acids: CASSLGGPNEKLFF. The CDR3 nucleotides are TGTGCCAGCAGCTTGGGGGGACCTAATGAAAAACTGTTTTTT.

The gene calls are TRBV5-5 and TRBJ2-7; tentative D call: TRBD1 (5 bases). This CDR3 is 16 amino acids long. Looked up from germline, CDR1 is SGHKS and CDR2 is YYEKEE (reference sequence). Trimming took off 4 bases at V and 3 bases at J, with 20 bases between the two ends. The chain's CDR3 is CASSHSGGQGGYEQYF. The CDR3 bases are TGTGCCAGCAGCCACTCGGGTGGGCAGGGCGGCTACGAGCAGTACTTC.

The chain employs TRBV27 and TRBJ2-3, with no clear D. The CDR3 is made up of 14 amino acids. Trimming took 4 bases from V and 5 from J, leaving 13 bases between them. CDR1 MNHEY and CDR2 SMNVEV come from the germline V gene (reference sequence). DNA for the CDR3: TGTGCCAGCAGTTCATCGACTCTGATAGATACGCAGTATTTT. It specifies CASSSSTLIDTQYF.

This chain links TRBV27 with TRBJ2-1; a weak D match, TRBD2 (5 bases). The CDR3 spans 15 residues. The V end lost 0 bases, the J end lost 10 bases, and 16 bases lay between the germline ends. Germline assignment: CDR1 MNHEY and CDR2 SMNVEV (reference sequence). CDR3 DNA sequence: TGTGCCAGCAGTTTATCCTTGGAGGCCATCAAGGAGCAGTTCTTC. Its translation is CASSLSLEAIKEQFF.

V and J are TRBV7-8 and TRBJ2-7; TRBD1 agrees at 11 bases. The CDR3 contains 15 residues. V lost 3 bases and J lost 4; bases outside the gene matches: 5. The germline CDR1 and CDR2 sequences are SGHVS and FQNEAQ. The CDR3 here is CASSFGQGAVYEQYV. CDR3 nucleotides: TGTGCCAGCAGCTTCGGACAGGGGGCAGTATACGAGCAGTACGTC.

The chain carries TRBV19 and TRBJ2-4; D remains unclear. V lost 5 bases and J lost 0, with 11 bases in between. The CDR3 consists of 15 residues. Per germline, CDR1 LNHDA and CDR2 SQIVND (reference sequence). CDR3 region: CASSAQALAKNIQYF. The CDR3 DNA sequence: TGTGCCAGTAGTGCGCAGGCCCTAGCCAAAAACATTCAGTACTTC.

J is TRBJ1-3 and V is TRBV5-1, with D unresolved. The CDR3 extends over 16 amino acids. Germline CDR1 is SGHRS and CDR2 is YFSETQ. With 0 bases removed from V and 2 bases from J, the gap between germline ends came to 12 bases. The CDR3 sequence: CASSLGQEATGNTIYF. The DNA for the CDR3 is TGCGCCAGCAGCTTGGGGCAGGAGGCCACTGGAAACACCATATATTTT.

The chain has TRBV13 and TRBJ2-1; 11 nucleotides agree with TRBD1. In germline, CDR1 is PRHDT, CDR2 FYEKMQ (reference sequence). The CDR3 loop spans 15 amino acids. The V segment lost 2 bases and the J segment 8 bases; nucleotides outside the gene matches: 5. CDR3 region: CASSLRDRGFDEQFF. The CDR3 bases are TGTGCCAGCAGCTTACGGGACAGGGGGTTCGATGAGCAGTTCTTC.

The V and J genes are TRBV7-9 and TRBJ2-7; 9 positions agree with TRBD2. CDR1 and CDR2 (germline): SEHNR, FQNEAQ (reference sequence). V dropped 5 bases and J dropped 4; count of bases not matched to a gene: 9. The CDR3 is 15 amino acids. The CDR3 region has the DNA TGTGCCAGCAGCCCCGGGGGTCTAGCGGGGTACGAGCAGTACGTC. As protein: CASSPGGLAGYEQYV.